Described below is a single TCR beta chain sequence and its context. This clonotype turned up a few times. What this receptor recognizes is not known. Base qualities are not recorded, but no much larger clone differs from it by a single base. The data were obtained in a study of read filtering for tumor transcriptome and immune sequencing (dated by TCRdb to 2020 to 2022). About the investigation overall: The cohort consisted of approximately 17 male and approximately 14 female patients, with a mean age of roughly 67 years and an age range of about 40 to 85. By revised international staging, roughly 8 patients were R-ISS I, some 16 were R-ISS II and over 5 were R-ISS III. A main aim was a read-filtering strategy for immune repertoire data, specifically whether clonotypes supported by a single read should be removed. Per sample, about 4.05 to 10.27 million TCR-region mapped reads were obtained with IR-seq, compared with only 85 to 1273 with RNA-seq. After DNase treatment, whole-transcriptome libraries were prepared using the TruSeq RNA Access Library Prep Kit. TCR repertoires obtained by targeted immune repertoire sequencing and by bulk whole-transcriptome sequencing performed on the same bone marrow samples were compared. Summary of the overall study and its limitations: Compared with RNA-seq, IR-seq captured clonotypes at much greater depth and more reliably, and a smaller IR-seq throughput was enough to identify most of the shared clonotypes. Removing single-read clonotypes increased the correlation between IR-seq and RNA-seq shared clonotype proportions. The sorted CD138-negative fraction was composed of a mixed bone marrow immune population rather than of purified T cells. Single-read clonotypes made up roughly 81% of clonotypes but 3% to 4% of total reads in IR-seq, and under 75% of clonotypes and around 45% of reads in RNA-seq.

For CDR1 and CDR2, the germline V gene lists SNHLY and FYNNEI. The CDR3 runs 14 amino acids, cysteine and phenylalanine included. Solely the CDR3 DNA is kept, with 42 bases framed from the first base. V is pruned by 6 bases and J by 7 bases, leaving 7 bases of the junction without a gene match. Every patient had bone marrow sampled at the time of active disease. Bone marrow mononuclear cells were isolated by Ficoll-Hypaque density gradient centrifugation. To remove myeloma plasma cells, the cells were labeled with CD138 magnetic microbeads on a MACS separator, and CD138-negative cells were then collected by negative selection. Flow cytometry on an Attune NxT with CD138 antibodies was used to check the purity of the isolated cells. Total RNA was extracted with TRIzol reagent and quantified with a NanoDrop spectrophotometer. Paired RNA-seq and IR-seq were performed on each patient's CD138-negative bone marrow sample.

TCR libraries were built from approximately 400 ng RNA with the Immunoverse kit, using molecular barcoded adaptors covering alpha/delta and beta/gamma chains. TCR library preparation used the same RNA that was used for transcriptome sequencing. Sequencing of TCR libraries was carried out on an Illumina HiSeq 4000 with 2 x 150 cycles. The study's processing was this. MiXCR aligned TCR reads to human V, D, J and C references and assembled the aligned reads into CDR3 clonotypes, with quality filtering and error correction included. The tcR package in R was used for analysis of clonotype counts and gene usage diversity. For inspection of raw mapping reads, RNA-seq reads were mapped by STAR aligner version 2.5.3a onto GRCh37 of the human genome. IR-seq fastq files were randomly downsampled with Seqtk 1.3 to test the effect of sequencing depth on detected clonotypes. TCRdb reprocessed the public reads (quality trimming at Q25 with fastp, clone calling with MiXCR) and kept in-frame beta chains. Entries are consolidated by CDR3 protein sequence, retaining the most common genes and DNA. Here the V and J calls rest on TCRdb's processing, not on the authors' analysis. For this sample the table gives over 50,000 distinct CDR3 sequences, of which approximately 13% were detected only once. 45% to 50% of the sample belongs to the ten largest clones.

The material sequenced was a population of CD138-negative cells sorted from bone marrow. The sample's cell subset or site, from its label and the paper: bone marrow mononuclear cells depleted of CD138+ plasma/myeloma cells by negative magnetic selection. The origin of this receptor is a donor aged 40 or older with multiple myeloma. This chain joins TRBV2 to TRBJ1-5, with 9 bases aligning to TRBD1. CDR3 reads: CASRPGQGRQPQHF. The DNA is as follows: TGTGCCAGCAGGCCGGGACAGGGTAGGCAGCCCCAGCATTTT.